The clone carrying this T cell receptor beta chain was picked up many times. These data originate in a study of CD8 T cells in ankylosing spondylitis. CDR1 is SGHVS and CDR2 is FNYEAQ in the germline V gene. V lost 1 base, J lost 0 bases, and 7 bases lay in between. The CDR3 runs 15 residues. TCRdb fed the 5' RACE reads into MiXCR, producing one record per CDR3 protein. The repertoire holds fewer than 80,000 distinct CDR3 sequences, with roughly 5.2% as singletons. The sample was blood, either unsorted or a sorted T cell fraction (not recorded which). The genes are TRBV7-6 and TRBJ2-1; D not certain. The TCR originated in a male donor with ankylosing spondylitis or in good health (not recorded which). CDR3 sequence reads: CASSLGHSSYNEQFF. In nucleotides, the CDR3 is TGTGCCAGCAGCTTAGGACATAGCTCCTACAATGAGCAGTTCTTC.